This T cell receptor beta chain was found in a study of blood T cell repertoires in COVID-19. Study details: The origin of the acute and convalescent COVID-19 samples was the United States, Italy and Spain. PBMCs, B-cell-depleted T cells, or T cells provided the cDNA or gDNA that made up the material.

Per the original methods: Nucleated cell counts were estimated from reference gene primer amplification. Some clones are missing from TCRdb's copy, which holds only in-frame ones; the method was immunoSEQ multiplex PCR. V, J and clone size derive from that table, while D and trimming were established from the DNA sequence. The sample has 60,000 to 75,000 clones, more than 60% seen once. The sample consisted of peripheral blood. This TCR was sampled from a woman between 45 and 60 years old with acute or convalescent COVID-19.

CDR3 loop: CASSPRLGVTGELFF. The CDR3 region has the DNA TGTGCCAGCAGTCCCCGACTAGGGGTCACCGGGGAGCTGTTTTTT. The chain links TRBV6-5 to TRBJ2-2; tentative D call: TRBD2 (6 bases). The CDR3 has 15 residues. With 5 bases removed from V and 4 bases from J, the gap between germline ends came to 14 bases. Germline lookup yields CDR1 MNHEY and CDR2 SVGAGI.